This is a list of T cell receptor beta chains from one sample in a study of metastatic and nonmetastatic thyroid tumors. TCRdb re-analyzed the PCR reads using MiXCR. The sample includes 15,000 to 20,000 clones, approximately 14% seen only once; the top ten take 15% to 20%. The sequencing input was blood. The receptor source for this set is a female donor with papillary thyroid cancer or a benign thyroid nodule (not recorded which). Some clones in this sample may be carry-over from other donors' samples. Both conserved end residues are part of each CDR3. The order of the fields is V gene, CDR3 protein.

v_gene: TRBV27; CDR3aa: CASSLSTGDLMYTGELFF
v_gene: TRBV20-1; CDR3aa: CSARDLGNYGYTF
v_gene: TRBV12-3/TRBV12-4; CDR3aa: CASSLGLLNTEAFF
v_gene: TRBV5-1; CDR3aa: CASSGQSNTGELFF
v_gene: TRBV2; CDR3aa: CASTELQGYGGYTF
v_gene: TRBV3-1; CDR3aa: CASSQASGLNEKLFF
v_gene: TRBV5-1; CDR3aa: CASSLGDRGSSGELFF
v_gene: TRBV6-2/TRBV6-3; CDR3aa: CASIQGRGASSGNTIYF
v_gene: TRBV10-1; CDR3aa: CASKRTSTGELFF
v_gene: TRBV27; CDR3aa: CASSFLADAYEQYF
v_gene: TRBV6-2/TRBV6-3; CDR3aa: CAILDHNTGELFF
v_gene: TRBV19; CDR3aa: CASRHREGSEQYF
v_gene: TRBV28; CDR3aa: CASSFRGVGSNYGYTF
v_gene: TRBV5-4; CDR3aa: CASSPDPNQPQHF
v_gene: TRBV7-9; CDR3aa: CASSFTGTTEAFF
v_gene: TRBV19; CDR3aa: CASSRPGLATDTQYF
v_gene: TRBV30; CDR3aa: CAWRGRNLGKDEQYF
v_gene: TRBV6-2/TRBV6-3; CDR3aa: CASTMAVSRTLPYEQYF
v_gene: TRBV6-2/TRBV6-3; CDR3aa: CATTRGTGNIYEQYF
v_gene: TRBV20-1; CDR3aa: CSAHSGTEAFF
v_gene: TRBV6-1; CDR3aa: CASRTGQDYTEAFF
v_gene: TRBV18; CDR3aa: CASSPFGGTYNEQFF
v_gene: TRBV6-1; CDR3aa: CASSEGTGGPDTQYF
v_gene: TRBV10-3; CDR3aa: CAISESTRTYEQYF
v_gene: TRBV6-1; CDR3aa: CASSEGIYRESRNTIYF
v_gene: TRBV10-3; CDR3aa: CAISESGQGYEQYF
v_gene: TRBV5-1; CDR3aa: CASSPRTGRLAVNTGELFF
v_gene: TRBV25-1; CDR3aa: CASSGGRAFTYEQYF
v_gene: TRBV6-2/TRBV6-3; CDR3aa: CASSYILAGGPHKQCF
v_gene: TRBV7-3; CDR3aa: CASSLGTGVATGELFF
v_gene: TRBV28; CDR3aa: CASSYSAGAETQYF
v_gene: TRBV28; CDR3aa: CASSSGQANYGYTF
v_gene: TRBV12-3/TRBV12-4; CDR3aa: CASNRGHTEAFF
v_gene: TRBV7-2; CDR3aa: CASSLVGPLSNQPQHF
v_gene: TRBV20-1; CDR3aa: CSARATNSGNTIYF
v_gene: TRBV12-3/TRBV12-4; CDR3aa: CASSGSRLKQFF
v_gene: TRBV6-1; CDR3aa: CASSKKGTVWGQPQHF
v_gene: TRBV12-5; CDR3aa: CASGLTTSGGVSYEQYF
v_gene: TRBV12-3/TRBV12-4; CDR3aa: CASRPLAGELFF
v_gene: TRBV6-1; CDR3aa: CASSEGTPYNEQFF
v_gene: TRBV19; CDR3aa: CASRDRGLWNTEAFF
v_gene: TRBV6-1; CDR3aa: CASSLGGGDQPQHF
v_gene: TRBV18; CDR3aa: CASRGGREAFF
v_gene: TRBV6-1; CDR3aa: CASSEGTGRAPQHF
v_gene: TRBV28; CDR3aa: CASSLTGYGYTF